The 8 T cell receptor beta chains listed next were all sequenced from one sample in a study of a mutant IDH1 vaccine in newly diagnosed glioma. These receptors have no known antigen. The assay was immunoSEQ multiplex PCR, and TCRdb's table has in-frame clones only and misses some. This repertoire shows roughly 34,000 clones, 56% found once; its top ten account for approximately 11%. Time point defined: week 5, during vaccination. In the vaccine, a single dose held 300 ug of the mutant IDH1 20-mer peptide, along with topical imiquimod. Sequencing was performed on PBMCs, taken from a glioma patient whose treatment included an IDH1 peptide vaccine. The receptor set was obtained from a woman under 30 with glioma.

The chain employs TRBV7-2 and TRBJ2-1; D assignment may be TRBD1 or TRBD2 (5 bases each). V dropped 7 bases and J dropped 8 bases, with 24 bases sitting between them. CDR3 size: 16 residues. From germline, CDR1 is SGHTA and CDR2 FQGNSA. As DNA, the CDR3 is TGTGCCAGCACCAATTATCGGGGCAGGGAATTTGATGAGCAGTTCTTC. Translation gives CASTNYRGREFDEQFF. The full variable domain, with the rest looked up from reference TRBV7-2 and TRBJ2-1, is GAGVSQSPSNKVTEKGKDVELRCDPISGHTALYWYRQSLGQGLEFLIYFQGNSAPDKSGLPSDRFSAERTGGSVSTLTIQRTQQEDSAVYLCASTNYRGREFDEQFFGPGTRLTVL.

This clone came up a few times. This chain uses TRBV11-2 with TRBJ1-4; D gene ambiguous. Trimming pared 4 bases from V and 3 bases from J, leaving 12 bases between. This CDR3 region has 15 residues. CDR1 SGHAT and CDR2 FQNNGV come from the germline V gene. CDR3 region: CASSSRGPANEKLFF. CDR3 sequence (DNA): TGTGCCAGCAGCTCCCGAGGCCCGGCTAATGAAAAACTGTTTTTT.

The rearrangement uses TRBV5-5 and TRBJ2-2, with D maybe TRBD1 (5 bases). Between the trimmed V and J ends, which lost 2 bases and 1 base, there was a span of 9 bases. Germline V lookup: CDR1 SGHKS, CDR2 YYEKEE (reference sequence). The CDR3 contains 15 residues. The CDR3 sequence: CASSFLQGNTGELFF. The CDR3 nucleotides are TGTGCCAGCAGCTTTTTGCAGGGGAACACCGGGGAGCTGTTTTTT.

As regards this clone: The junction differs from germline at one of its ends, possibly a read error. The CDR3 protein is CASSFGDQKDF. The CDR3 DNA is TGTGCTAGCAGCTTTGGGGACCAGAAAGACTTC. The chain is built from TRBV7-7 and TRBJ2-4; D is tentatively TRBD1 or TRBD2 (5 bases each). Germline V gives CDR1 SSHAT, CDR2 FNYEAQ (reference sequence). The CDR3 length is 11 residues.

The gene calls are TRBV7-8 and TRBJ2-5, with unresolved D. The CDR3 contains 14 residues. V was pared by 1 base and J by 0 bases, with 6 bases between. Per germline, CDR1 SGHVS and CDR2 FQNEAQ. CDR3 residues: CASSLEAYQETQYF. For the CDR3, the DNA is TGTGCCAGCAGCTTAGAAGCTTACCAAGAGACCCAGTACTTC.

This sequence joins TRBV11-3 and TRBJ2-1; 9 positions match TRBD1. This CDR3 spans 15 amino acids. The V gene's germline CDR1 is SGHNT and CDR2 YENEEA. The J segment lost 3 bases and the V segment lost 5 bases, leaving 5 bases of the junction unmatched. As DNA, the CDR3 is TGTGCCAGCAGCCAGGGACAGGGTCTCTACAATGAGCAGTTCTTC. Its protein product is CASSQGQGLYNEQFF.

This clone was detected a few times. V is TRBV6-5 and J is TRBJ2-1; 8 bases are shared with TRBD2. Germline V gene sequence: CDR1 MNHEY, CDR2 SVGAGI. With V trimmed by 7 bases and J by 8 bases, 13 bases remained unmatched. The CDR3 sequence is 15 residues long. Written as DNA, the CDR3 is TGTGCCAGCACCCTTACGGGAGGGGGAATGGATGAGCAGTTCTTC. Translating gives CASTLTGGGMDEQFF.

This clone is categorized as medium-sized (0.01 to 0.1%). The gene calls are TRBV29-1 and TRBJ1-2; 8 bases align to TRBD1. Germline V lookup: CDR1 SQVTM, CDR2 ANQGSEA. V shed 7 bases and J 4 bases; nucleotides not matched to a gene: 2. The CDR3 runs to 11 residues. This CDR3 reads CSADRGYGYTF. The CDR3 DNA is TGCAGCGCTGACAGGGGCTATGGCTACACCTTC.